The rows below give T cell receptor beta chains drawn from one sample of a study of CD8+CD57+ T cells in acquired aplastic anemia. TCRdb recomputed calls from the reads with MiXCR, one row per CDR3 protein. This table has about 160,000 distinct CDR3 sequences, about 50% appearing once. Sequencing was performed on sorted CD4+, CD8+, or CD8+CD57+ T cells (not recorded which) from PBMCs. The receptors were sampled from a human donor with aplastic anemia. Each CDR3 is given with its conserved first and last residue. D genes are given only for firm matches. Where a row states a size, it is once, few, many or the class of an expanded clone; other rows omit it.

v_gene,d_gene,j_gene,abundance,CDR3aa,CDR3nt
TRBV4-1,-,TRBJ2-7,-,CASSQVWAEDNPYF,TGCGCCAGCAGCCAAGTATGGGCGGAGGACAACCCGTACTTC
TRBV24-1,-,TRBJ2-7,few,CATSETGTYEQYF,TGTGCCACCAGTGAAACCGGTACCTACGAGCAGTACTTC
TRBV24-1,TRBD1,TRBJ2-1,-,CATSDPTGVNVDEQFF,TGTGCCACCAGTGACCCGACAGGGGTAAACGTGGATGAGCAGTTCTTC
TRBV6-5,-,TRBJ2-7,many,CASSYSADYYEQYF,TGTGCCAGCAGTTACTCGGCCGATTACTACGAGCAGTACTTC
TRBV27,TRBD2,TRBJ2-7,many,CASSLQGAGTYEQYF,TGTGCCAGCAGCCTGCAGGGAGCGGGGACCTACGAGCAGTACTTC
TRBV10-3,-,TRBJ1-1,-,CAISESRENTEAFF,TGTGCCATCAGTGAGTCAAGGGAGAACACTGAAGCTTTCTTT
TRBV5-1,-,TRBJ1-1,few,CASSLHSLNTEAFF,TGCGCCAGCAGCTTGCACAGCTTGAACACTGAAGCTTTCTTT
TRBV7-6,-,TRBJ1-5,-,CASSTSLGQPQHF,TGTGCTAGCAGCACATCCCTGGGTCAGCCCCAGCATTTT
TRBV5-4,-,TRBJ2-2,-,CASSLDGTGELFF,TGTGCCAGCAGCTTGGACGGCACCGGGGAGCTGTTTTTT
TRBV7-9,TRBD2,TRBJ2-3,-,CASTSGGPDTQYF,TGTGCCAGCACATCGGGAGGTCCAGATACGCAGTATTTT
TRBV12-3/TRBV12-4,-,TRBJ2-1,-,CASNIAREQFF,TGTGCCAGCAACATCGCCCGTGAGCAGTTCTTC
TRBV15,-,TRBJ2-7,-,CATSTYPGTASF,TGTGCCACCAGCACCTACCCGGGGACTGCTTCCTTC
TRBV4-2,TRBD1,TRBJ1-2,few,CASSLQKTGGGDYGYTF,TGTGCCAGCAGCCTCCAGAAAACAGGGGGTGGGGACTATGGCTACACCTTC
TRBV9,-,TRBJ2-3,-,CASSGPDGSSTDTQYF,TGTGCCAGCAGCGGACCAGACGGATCTAGCACAGATACGCAGTATTTT
TRBV7-8,TRBD2,TRBJ2-1,-,CASSSQTSGYNEQFF,TGTGCCAGCAGCTCCCAGACTAGCGGATACAATGAGCAGTTCTTC